Given below is one T cell receptor (beta chain) in context. Its antigen is unidentified. The data derive from a study of sequential checkpoint blockade in melanoma. Across the study: After nivolumab or ipilimumab alone, about two dozen patients had week-13 rebiopsies.

Study-wide results and caveats: Pretreatment TIL clonality tracked with response in the nivolumab-first arm.

Noted treatment: randomized to nivolumab then ipilimumab (arm A) or the reverse (arm B). In germline, CDR1 is MNHGY, CDR2 SAAAGT. The CDR3 runs 14 residues. V shed 7 bases and J shed 7 bases, with 17 bases lying between them. TCRdb keeps only in-frame clones here, not all; method: immunoSEQ multiplex PCR. The data hold 2,000 to 2,500 clones, with approximately 20% observed a single time. The sample consisted of tumor tissue (inferred from file names), taken from a patient given nivolumab and ipilimumab in sequence. The receptor's source is a human donor with melanoma. This sequence joins TRBV6-8 and TRBJ1-5, with D unclear. The DNA of the CDR3 is TGTGCCAGCACGGGTAGAGGGAGCCCACAGCCCCAGCATTTT. It translates to CASTGRGSPQPQHF.